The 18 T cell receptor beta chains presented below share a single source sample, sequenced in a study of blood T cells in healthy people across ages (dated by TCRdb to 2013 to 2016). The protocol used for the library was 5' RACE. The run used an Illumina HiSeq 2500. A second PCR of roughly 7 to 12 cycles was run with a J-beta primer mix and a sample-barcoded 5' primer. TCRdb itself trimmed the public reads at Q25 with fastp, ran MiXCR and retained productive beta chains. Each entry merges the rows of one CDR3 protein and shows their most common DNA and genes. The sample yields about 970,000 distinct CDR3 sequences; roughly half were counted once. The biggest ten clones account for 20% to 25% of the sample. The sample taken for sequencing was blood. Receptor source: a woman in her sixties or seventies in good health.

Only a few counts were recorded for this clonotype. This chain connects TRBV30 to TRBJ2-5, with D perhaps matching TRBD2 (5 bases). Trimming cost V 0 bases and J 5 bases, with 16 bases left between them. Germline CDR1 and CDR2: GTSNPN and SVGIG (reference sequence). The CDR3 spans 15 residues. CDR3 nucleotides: TGTGCCTGGAGTGTAGGCAGGAGGTCTGGGGAGACCCAGTACTTC. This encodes CAWSVGRRSGETQYF. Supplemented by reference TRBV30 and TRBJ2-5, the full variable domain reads SQTIHQWPATLVQPVGSPLSLECTVEGTSNPNLYWYRQAAGRGLQLLFYSVGIGQISSEVPQNLSASRPQDRQFILSSKKLLLSDSGFYLCAWSVGRRSGETQYFGPGTRLLVL.

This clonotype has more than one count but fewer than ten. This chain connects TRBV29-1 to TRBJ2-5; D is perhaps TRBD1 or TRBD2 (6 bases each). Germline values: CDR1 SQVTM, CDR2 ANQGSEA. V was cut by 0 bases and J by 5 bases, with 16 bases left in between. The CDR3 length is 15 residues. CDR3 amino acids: CSVEDGKGGRETQYF. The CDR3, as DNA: TGCAGCGTTGAAGACGGGAAGGGGGGTCGGGAGACCCAGTACTTC.

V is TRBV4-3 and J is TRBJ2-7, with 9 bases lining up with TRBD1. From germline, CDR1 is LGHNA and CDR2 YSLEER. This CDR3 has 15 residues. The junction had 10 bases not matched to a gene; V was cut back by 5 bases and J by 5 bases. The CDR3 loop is CASSSNRDRVHEQYF. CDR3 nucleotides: TGCGCCAGCAGCTCGAACCGGGACAGGGTCCACGAGCAGTACTTC.

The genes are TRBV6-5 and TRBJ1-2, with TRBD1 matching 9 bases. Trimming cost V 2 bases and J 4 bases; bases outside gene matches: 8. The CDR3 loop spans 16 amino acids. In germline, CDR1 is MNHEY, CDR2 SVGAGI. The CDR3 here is CASSYRSDRGFYGYTF. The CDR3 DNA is TGTGCCAGCAGTTACCGATCGGACAGGGGATTCTATGGCTACACCTTC.

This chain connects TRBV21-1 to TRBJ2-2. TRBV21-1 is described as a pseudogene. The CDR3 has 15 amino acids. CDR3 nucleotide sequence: TGTGCCAGCAGTGAAGACACCCAAGGTACCGGGGAGCTGTTTTTT. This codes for CASSEDTQGTGELFF.

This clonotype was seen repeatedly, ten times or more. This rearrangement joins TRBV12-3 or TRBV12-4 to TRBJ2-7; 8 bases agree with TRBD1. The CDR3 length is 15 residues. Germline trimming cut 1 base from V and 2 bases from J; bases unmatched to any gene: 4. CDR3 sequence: CASSLGGTGTYEQYF. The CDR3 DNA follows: TGTGCCAGCAGTTTAGGCGGGACAGGAACCTACGAGCAGTACTTC.

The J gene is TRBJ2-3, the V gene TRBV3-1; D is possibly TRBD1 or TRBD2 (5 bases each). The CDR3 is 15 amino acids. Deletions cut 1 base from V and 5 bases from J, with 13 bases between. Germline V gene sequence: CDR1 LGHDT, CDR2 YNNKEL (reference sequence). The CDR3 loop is CASSQGGTNRDTQYF. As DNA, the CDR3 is TGTGCCAGCAGCCAAGGAGGGACGAACCGAGATACGCAGTATTTT.

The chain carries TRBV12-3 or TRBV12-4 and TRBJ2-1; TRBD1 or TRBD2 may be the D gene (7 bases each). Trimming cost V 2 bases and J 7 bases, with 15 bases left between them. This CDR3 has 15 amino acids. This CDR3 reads CASSLRGEGANEQFF. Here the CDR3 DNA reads TGTGCCAGCAGTTTAAGGGGGGAGGGGGCTAATGAGCAGTTCTTC.

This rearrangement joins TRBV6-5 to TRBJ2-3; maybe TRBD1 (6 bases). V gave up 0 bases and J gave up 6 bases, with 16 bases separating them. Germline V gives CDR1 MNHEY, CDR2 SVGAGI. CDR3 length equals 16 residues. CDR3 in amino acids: CASSYSVRTVSDTQYF. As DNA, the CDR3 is TGTGCCAGCAGTTACTCTGTTCGGACAGTTAGTGATACGCAGTATTTT.

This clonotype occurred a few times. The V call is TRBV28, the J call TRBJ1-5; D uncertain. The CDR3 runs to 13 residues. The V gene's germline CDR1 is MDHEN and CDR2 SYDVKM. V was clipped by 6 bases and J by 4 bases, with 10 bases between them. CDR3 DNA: TGTGCCAGCAGGATCCGTGGGAATCAGCCCCAGCATTTT. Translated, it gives CASRIRGNQPQHF.

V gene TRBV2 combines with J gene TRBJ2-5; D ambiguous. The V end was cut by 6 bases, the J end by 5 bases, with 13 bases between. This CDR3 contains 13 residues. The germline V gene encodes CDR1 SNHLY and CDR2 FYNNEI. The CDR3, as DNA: TGTGCCAGCAGCCGGTCACATGGGGAGACCCAGTACTTC. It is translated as CASSRSHGETQYF.

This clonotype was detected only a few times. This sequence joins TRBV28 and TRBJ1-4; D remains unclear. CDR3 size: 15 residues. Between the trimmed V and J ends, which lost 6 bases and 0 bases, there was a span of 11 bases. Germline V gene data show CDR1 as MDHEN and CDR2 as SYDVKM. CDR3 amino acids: CASRNAGSTNEKLFF. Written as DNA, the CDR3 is TGTGCCAGCAGAAATGCAGGTTCAACTAATGAAAAACTGTTTTTT.

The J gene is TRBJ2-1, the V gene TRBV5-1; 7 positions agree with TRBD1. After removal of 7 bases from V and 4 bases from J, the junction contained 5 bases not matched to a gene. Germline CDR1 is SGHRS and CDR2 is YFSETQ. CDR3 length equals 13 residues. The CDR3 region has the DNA TGCGCCAGCGGGGACAGAACTTACAATGAGCAGTTCTTC. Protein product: CASGDRTYNEQFF. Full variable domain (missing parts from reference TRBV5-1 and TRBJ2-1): KAGVTQTPRYLIKTRGQQVTLSCSPISGHRSVSWYQQTPGQGLQFLFEYFSETQRNKGNFPGRFSGRQFSNSRSEMNVSTLELGDSALYLCASGDRTYNEQFFGPGTRLTVL.

The CDR3 DNA reads as TGTGCCATCTCAAGGACTGGCAACAATGAGCAGTTCTTC. Its protein is CAISRTGNNEQFF. The chain uses TRBV5-8 and TRBJ2-1; tentatively, D is TRBD2 (5 bases). This CDR3 spans 13 amino acids. Per the germline V gene, CDR1 is SGHTS and CDR2 is YDEGEE. The V gene lost 9 bases and the J gene lost 5 bases, with 15 bases spanning the gap.

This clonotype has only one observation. The CDR3 loop reads CASSLGGGTVPYGYTF. CDR3 sequence (DNA): TGTGCCAGCAGTTTAGGGGGAGGGACAGTTCCCTATGGCTACACCTTC. The genes are TRBV12-3 or TRBV12-4 and TRBJ1-2; 7 nucleotides align to TRBD1. Trimming took 1 base from V and 4 from J; bases not matched to a gene: 9. CDR3 length: 16 amino acids.

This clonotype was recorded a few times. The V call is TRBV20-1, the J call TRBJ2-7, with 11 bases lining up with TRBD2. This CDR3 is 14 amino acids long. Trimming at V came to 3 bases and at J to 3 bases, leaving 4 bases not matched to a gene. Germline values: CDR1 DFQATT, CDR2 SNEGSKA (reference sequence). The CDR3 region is CSARPTSGSYEQYF. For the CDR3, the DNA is TGCAGTGCTAGGCCAACTAGCGGGAGCTACGAGCAGTACTTC.

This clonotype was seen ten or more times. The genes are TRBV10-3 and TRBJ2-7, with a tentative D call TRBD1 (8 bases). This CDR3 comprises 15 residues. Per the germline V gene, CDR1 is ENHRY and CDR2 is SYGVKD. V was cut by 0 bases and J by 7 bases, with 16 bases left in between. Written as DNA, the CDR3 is TGTGCCATCAGTGAGTCTCCCGGACAGGGAGGGGAGCAGTACTTC. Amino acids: CAISESPGQGGEQYF.

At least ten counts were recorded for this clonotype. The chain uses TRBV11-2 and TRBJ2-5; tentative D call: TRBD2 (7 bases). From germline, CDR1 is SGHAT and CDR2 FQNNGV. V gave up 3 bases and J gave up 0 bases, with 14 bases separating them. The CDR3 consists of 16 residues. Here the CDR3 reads CASSFGEGGHQETQYF. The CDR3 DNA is TGTGCCAGCAGCTTTGGCGAGGGGGGGCACCAAGAGACCCAGTACTTC. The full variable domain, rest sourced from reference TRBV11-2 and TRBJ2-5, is EAGVAQSPRYKIIEKRQSVAFWCNPISGHATLYWYQQILGQGPKLLIQFQNNGVVDDSQLPKDRFSAERLKGVDSTLKIQPAKLEDSAVYLCASSFGEGGHQETQYFGPGTRLLVL.